One T cell receptor beta chain is described in this entry. Unique molecular identifiers tagged the TCRbeta library. TCRdb independently ran MiXCR on the PCR reads; one entry per CDR3 protein. The data show over 400,000 distinct CDR3 sequences, approximately 12% seen once. The data were obtained in a study of T-cell reconstitution after alpha-beta-depleted transplantation in children. There are 13 residues in the CDR3. V lost 4 bases to trimming and J lost 7 bases; unmatched junction nucleotides: 4. In germline, CDR1 is SGHVS, CDR2 FQNEAQ. The chain links TRBV7-8 to TRBJ1-2; 9 bases are shared with TRBD1. The sample consisted of PBMCs from the stem cell graft donor, taken from the stem cell graft. The receptor was isolated from a human donor who donated a stem cell graft to a child with combined immunodeficiency. The CDR3 nucleotides are TGTGCCAGCAGCTGGGGACAGGGAGTTGGCTACACCTTC. Protein: CASSWGQGVGYTF.